This paragraph covers one T cell receptor beta chain sequence. Its target is unknown. V was cut by 3 bases and J by 5 bases, with 13 bases left in between. The CDR3 spans 14 residues. CDR1 LNHNV and CDR2 YYDKDF come from the germline V gene (reference sequence). Use of 60 Vbeta and 13 Jbeta primers characterized the PCR. This table comes from immunoSEQ multiplex PCR, and its TCRdb copy is limited to in-frame clones, with some not included. Of 45,000 to 60,000 clones in the sample, over 60% were seen once. The data stem from a study of cytomegalovirus exposure and HLA in healthy donors. Notes on the study in general: TCR beta chain V- and J-gene trimming was linked, in a later analysis, to a missense variant in DCLRE1C. Earlier analysis found most TCR beta V segments productive about 87% or about 30% of the time.

The donors comprised healthy bone marrow donors. Though nominally healthy at sampling, donors likely had unrecorded immune exposures. The rearrangement links TRBV15 to TRBJ2-5, with a weak D call TRBD1 (5 bases). The clonotype originates from a young man in good health and CMV-seropositive. The sequenced sample consisted of PBMCs. The DNA of the CDR3 is TGTGCCACCAGCAGCGACGGACCAGGGGAGACCCAGTACTTC. Amino acid sequence: CATSSDGPGETQYF.